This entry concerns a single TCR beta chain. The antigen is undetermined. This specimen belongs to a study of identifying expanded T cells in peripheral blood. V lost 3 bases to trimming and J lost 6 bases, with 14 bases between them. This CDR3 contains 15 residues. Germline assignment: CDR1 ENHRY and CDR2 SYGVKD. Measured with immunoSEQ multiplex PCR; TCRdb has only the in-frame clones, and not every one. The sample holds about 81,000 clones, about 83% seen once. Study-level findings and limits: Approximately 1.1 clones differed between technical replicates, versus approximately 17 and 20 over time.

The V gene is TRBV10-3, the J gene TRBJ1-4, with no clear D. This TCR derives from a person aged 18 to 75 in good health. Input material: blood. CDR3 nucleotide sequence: TGTGCCATCAGTGATCATAAGGGCGGAGATGAAAAACTGTTTTTT. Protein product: CAISDHKGGDEKLFF.